There are a few counts of the clone carrying this T cell receptor beta chain. This specimen belongs to a study of T-cell reconstitution after alpha-beta-depleted transplantation in children. V lost 6 bases and J lost 6, with 14 bases in between. CDR1 is SQVTM and CDR2 is ANQGSEA in the germline V gene. This CDR3 is 13 amino acids long. The library targeted TCRbeta and was prepared with unique molecular identifiers. A single record per CDR3 protein comes from TCRdb applying MiXCR to the PCR reads. The sample contains a few hundred thousand distinct CDR3 sequences, approximately 10% of which appear only once.

The sequence came from a human donor who donated a stem cell graft to a child with acute myeloid leukemia. The sample was PBMCs from the stem cell graft donor, taken from the stem cell graft. The chain carries TRBV29-1 and TRBJ2-2; D is possibly TRBD1 (5 bases). The CDR3 nucleotides read TGCAGCGTGGGGAATAGGGGTTCCGGGGAGCTGTTTTTT. Translating it yields CSVGNRGSGELFF.